Presented here are 13 T cell receptor beta chains from one specimen sequenced in a study of T cell changes during pregnancy in multiple sclerosis. Generated by immunoSEQ multiplex PCR, the TCRdb table keeps only in-frame clones and is missing some. Of tens of thousands of clones detected, over 80% appear once; the ten largest clones hold approximately 0.91%. The starting material was peripheral blood, obtained in the first trimester of pregnancy. These receptors were obtained from a female donor in good health, enrolled as a control in a pregnancy study.

This clone was recorded only once. The chain links TRBV5-1 to TRBJ2-1; 8 nucleotides match TRBD2. Germline CDR1 and CDR2: SGHRS and YFSETQ. Trimming cost V 4 bases and J 10 bases; bases outside gene matches: 13. This CDR3 is 15 amino acids long. This chain's CDR3 is CASSPVQAGGGEQFF. CDR3 nucleotide sequence: TGCGCCAGCAGCCCCGTCCAGGCGGGGGGAGGAGAGCAGTTCTTC.

The chain uses TRBV6-1 and TRBJ2-3; 8 nucleotides line up with TRBD2. Germline CDR1 reads MNHNS; CDR2 reads SASEGT. The CDR3 spans 18 residues. V trimming: 1 base; J trimming: 0 bases; junction bases outside the gene matches: 9. The CDR3 sequence is CASSEGYIAGLSTDTQYF. The CDR3 DNA reads TGTGCCAGCAGTGAAGGATATATAGCGGGGCTTAGCACAGATACGCAGTATTTT.

This rearrangement joins TRBV5-4 to TRBJ2-1; D is ambiguous. Germline values: CDR1 SGHNT, CDR2 YYREEE (reference sequence). V was pared by 7 bases and J by 5 bases, with 16 bases between. CDR3 length equals 14 residues. CDR3 DNA sequence: TGTGCCAGCGGATCTTTTGACTGGCACAATGAGCAGTTCTTC. Encoded protein: CASGSFDWHNEQFF.

This clone has only one observation. The V call is TRBV5-6, the J call TRBJ2-7; perhaps TRBD1 as D (5 bases). Trimming took off 4 bases at V and 5 bases at J, with 10 bases between the two ends. Germline CDR1 and CDR2: SGHDT and YYEEEE. The CDR3 runs to 12 residues. Written as DNA, the CDR3 is TGTGCCAGCAGCCGCAGGGAAGACGAGCAGTACTTC. This codes for CASSRREDEQYF.

The chain uses TRBV15 and TRBJ2-3; 13 bases align to TRBD2. Looked up from germline, CDR1 is LNHNV and CDR2 is YYDKDF (reference sequence). The CDR3 is made up of 19 amino acids. J lost 3 bases, V lost 2 bases, and 11 bases had no gene match. CDR3 region: CATSRITSGGAGGTDTQYF. Written as DNA, the CDR3 is TGTGCCACCAGCAGAATAACTAGCGGGGGGGCGGGAGGTACAGATACGCAGTATTTT.

The V call is TRBV27, the J call TRBJ2-7; D is perhaps TRBD2 (6 bases). Germline V gene sequence: CDR1 MNHEY, CDR2 SMNVEV (reference sequence). V gave up 2 bases and J gave up 2 bases, with 13 bases separating them. The CDR3 totals 15 residues. CDR3 sequence: CASSLQTGGTYEQYF. The DNA of the CDR3 is TGTGCCAGCAGTTTACAGACCGGGGGAACCTACGAGCAGTACTTC.

The chain has TRBV12-5 and TRBJ2-5; D might be TRBD2 (7 bases). CDR1 is LGHNT, CDR2 FRNRAP, per germline. V dropped 0 bases and J dropped 5 bases, with 19 bases sitting between them. This CDR3 has 17 residues. CDR3 coding DNA: TGTGCTAGTGGTTTGGTACGGGTGGGGGGGGCTCGGGAGACCCAGTACTTC. It is translated as CASGLVRVGGARETQYF.

The V gene is TRBV7-8, the J gene TRBJ1-1, with D unclear. The CDR3 runs 14 residues. With 3 bases removed from V and 0 bases from J, the gap between germline ends came to 8 bases. CDR1 is SGHVS, CDR2 FQNEAQ, per germline. The CDR3 here is CASSFQEVNTEAFF. The CDR3 DNA follows: TGTGCCAGCAGCTTCCAGGAGGTGAACACTGAAGCTTTCTTT. The full variable domain, with the rest looked up from reference TRBV7-8 and TRBJ1-1, is GAGVSQSPRYKVAKRGQDVALRCDPISGHVSLFWYQQALGQGPEFLTYFQNEAQLDKSGLPSDRFFAERPEGSVSTLKIQRTQQEDSAVYLCASSFQEVNTEAFFGQGTRLTVV.

The chain is built from TRBV18 and TRBJ2-1; D uncertain. Looked up from germline, CDR1 is KGHSH and CDR2 is LQKENI. The V gene lost 0 bases and the J gene lost 8 bases, with 5 bases spanning the gap. This CDR3 is built from 12 residues. CDR3 nucleotides: TGTGCCAGCTCACCACCCACATATGAGCAGTTCTTC. Translation gives CASSPPTYEQFF.

J is TRBJ1-2 and V is TRBV10-3, with 7 bases lining up with TRBD1. V gave up 8 bases and J gave up 4 bases; unmatched junction bases: 4. Germline V gene data show CDR1 as ENHRY and CDR2 as SYGVKD. This CDR3 contains 12 residues. CDR3 loop: CAIQGDAYGYTF. In DNA form, the CDR3 reads TGTGCCATCCAGGGGGATGCCTATGGCTACACCTTC.

This chain uses TRBV5-4 with TRBJ1-5; 7 bases are shared with TRBD1. Looked up from germline, CDR1 is SGHNT and CDR2 is YYREEE (reference sequence). The CDR3 loop spans 15 amino acids. V lost 4 bases, J lost 5 bases, and 9 bases stayed unmatched. The CDR3 loop reads CASSQIPGQHQPQHF. The CDR3 nucleotides read TGTGCCAGCAGCCAAATACCGGGACAGCATCAGCCCCAGCATTTT.

CDR3 nucleotide sequence: TGTGCCAGCAGCCAAGGTGCGACAGGGAGGATTAATGAAAAACTGTTTTTT. It yields the protein CASSQGATGRINEKLFF. The chain has TRBV4-2 and TRBJ1-4, with 7 bases aligning to TRBD1. V lost 1 base to trimming and J lost 4 bases; unmatched junction nucleotides: 9. In germline, CDR1 is LGHNA, CDR2 YNFKEQ. There are 17 residues in the CDR3.

The chain links TRBV4-3 to TRBJ1-2; TRBD1 matches 7 bases. The V segment lost 3 bases and the J segment 8 bases; nucleotides outside the gene matches: 15. CDR3 length: 16 amino acids. Germline assignment: CDR1 LGHNA and CDR2 YSLEER. CDR3 nucleotides: TGCGCCAGCAGCCAGAACAAAGGGACAGCTTCGTCCGGCTACACCTTC. This codes for CASSQNKGTASSGYTF.